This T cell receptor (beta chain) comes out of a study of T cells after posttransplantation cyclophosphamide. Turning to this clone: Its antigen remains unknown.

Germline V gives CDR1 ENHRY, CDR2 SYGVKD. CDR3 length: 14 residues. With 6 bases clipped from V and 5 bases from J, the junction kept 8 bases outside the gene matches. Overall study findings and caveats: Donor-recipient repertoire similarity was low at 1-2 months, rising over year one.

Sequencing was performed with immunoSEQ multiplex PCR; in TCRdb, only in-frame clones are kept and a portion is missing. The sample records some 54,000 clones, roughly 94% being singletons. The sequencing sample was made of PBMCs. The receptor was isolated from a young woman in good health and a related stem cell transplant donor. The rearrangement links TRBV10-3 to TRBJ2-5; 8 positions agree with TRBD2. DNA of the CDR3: TGTGCCATCAGGAATGAGCGGGGGAAGGAGACCCAGTACTTC. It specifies CAIRNERGKETQYF.